What follows are 2 T cell receptor beta chains derived from one specimen sequenced in a study of T cell responses to AZD1222 COVID-19 vaccine. Generated by immunoSEQ multiplex PCR, the TCRdb table keeps only in-frame clones and is missing some. The sample lists 160,000 or so clones; about nine tenths were seen once. Sequenced material: peripheral blood, taken after recovery from COVID-19. These receptors came from an adult who had recovered from COVID-19.

The V and J genes are TRBV10-2 and TRBJ1-2, with D tentatively TRBD1 (6 bases). CDR1 WSHSY and CDR2 SAAADI come from the germline V gene. The CDR3 consists of 11 residues. The V end was cut by 3 bases, the J end by 8 bases, with 7 bases between. The CDR3 nucleotides read TGCGCCAGCAGTGATGGGGGCGGCTACACCTTC. Residues: CASSDGGGYTF.

J is TRBJ1-5 and V is TRBV24-1, with D hard to call. The CDR3 has 14 amino acids. Germline V CDR1 and CDR2: KGHDR, SFDVKD. V lost 0 bases to trimming and J lost 4 bases, with 6 bases between them. The CDR3 loop is CATSDLAFNQPQHF. As DNA, the CDR3 is TGTGCCACCAGTGATTTGGCCTTTAATCAGCCCCAGCATTTT.